This TCR beta chain was captured by sequencing in a study of blood T cell repertoires in COVID-19. Study-level information: The samples span acute and convalescent COVID-19 from the United States, Italy and Spain. Sources were T cells, B-cell-depleted T cells, or PBMCs; the material itself was cDNA or gDNA.

In the source study's methods: Reference gene primer amplification gave estimated nucleated cell counts. Generated by immunoSEQ multiplex PCR, the TCRdb table keeps only in-frame clones and is missing some. V and J calls and clone size follow that table, whereas D and trimming were derived from the DNA. The sample shows some 300,000 clones, 85% to 90% of them seen only once. The V and J ends lost 2 bases and 2 bases, in that order; junction bases with no gene match: 5. This CDR3 comprises 15 residues. The germline V gene has CDR1 SEHNR and CDR2 FQNEAQ (reference sequence). The TCR was taken from a man between 65 and 85 years old with acute or convalescent COVID-19. The sequenced material came from peripheral blood. The chain joins TRBV7-9 to TRBJ1-2; 7 bases agree with TRBD1. The DNA of the CDR3 is TGTGCCAGCAGCTTAAGACAGGGAGACAACTATGGCTACACCTTC. Residues: CASSLRQGDNYGYTF.